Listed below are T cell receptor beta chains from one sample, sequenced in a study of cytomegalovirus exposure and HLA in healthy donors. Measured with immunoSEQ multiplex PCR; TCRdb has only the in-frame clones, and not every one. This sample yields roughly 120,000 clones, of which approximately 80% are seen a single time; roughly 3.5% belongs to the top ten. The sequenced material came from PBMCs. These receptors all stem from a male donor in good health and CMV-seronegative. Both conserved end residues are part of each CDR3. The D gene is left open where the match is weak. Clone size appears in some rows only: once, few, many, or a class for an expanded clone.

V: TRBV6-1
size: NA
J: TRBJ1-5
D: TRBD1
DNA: TGTGCCAGCAGTGAGCATCAGGACAGGGACCCGCATTTT
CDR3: CASSEHQDRDPHF

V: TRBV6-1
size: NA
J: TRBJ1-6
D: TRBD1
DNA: TGTGCCAGCTCCGTAGACAGGGCGAATTCACCCCTCCACTTT
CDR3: CASSVDRANSPLHF

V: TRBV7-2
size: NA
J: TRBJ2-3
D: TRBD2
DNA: TGTGCCAGCACGGGGAGACTAGCGGGAGGGCCGAGCACAGATACGCAGTATTTT
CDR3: CASTGRLAGGPSTDTQYF

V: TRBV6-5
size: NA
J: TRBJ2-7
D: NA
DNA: TGTGCCAGCAAAAAGCCCATCTCCCACGAGCAGTACTTC
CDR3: CASKKPISHEQYF

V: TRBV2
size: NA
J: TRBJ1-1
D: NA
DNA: TGTGCCAGCAGCACAATCACCGGACTCAACCCAATGAACACTGAAGCTTTCTTT
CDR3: CASSTITGLNPMNTEAFF

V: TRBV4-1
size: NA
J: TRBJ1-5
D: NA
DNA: TGCGCCAGCAGCCAAGATACGGGAGGGGCAGGGGATCGACAGCCCCAGCATTTT
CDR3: CASSQDTGGAGDRQPQHF

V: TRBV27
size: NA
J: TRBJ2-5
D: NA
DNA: TGTGCCAGCAGTACCAGCCGACAAGCCCAAGAGACCCAGTACTTC
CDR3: CASSTSRQAQETQYF

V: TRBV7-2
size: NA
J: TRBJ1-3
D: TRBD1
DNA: TGTGCCAGCAGCTCGGGACAGTTCTCTGGAAACACCATATATTTT
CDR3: CASSSGQFSGNTIYF

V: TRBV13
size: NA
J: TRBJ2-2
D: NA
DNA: TGTGCCAGCAGCCCGCCAGGGACCGGGGAGCTGTTTTTT
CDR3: CASSPPGTGELFF

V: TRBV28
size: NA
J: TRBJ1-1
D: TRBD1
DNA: TGTGCCAGCAGAAGGGACAGGACTGAAGCTTTCTTT
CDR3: CASRRDRTEAFF

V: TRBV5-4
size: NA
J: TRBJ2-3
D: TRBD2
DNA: TGTGCCAGCAGCTTGGGGCCGGCGGGGGGCCGCACAGATACGCAGTATTTT
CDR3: CASSLGPAGGRTDTQYF

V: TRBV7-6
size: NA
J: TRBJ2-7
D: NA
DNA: TGTGCCAGCAGCTTAGGGAGAGGCTACGAGCAGTACTTC
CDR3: CASSLGRGYEQYF

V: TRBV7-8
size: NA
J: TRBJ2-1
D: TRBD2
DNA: TGTGCCAGCAGCTTAGCGGGACTAACCTATGAGCAGTTCTTC
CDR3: CASSLAGLTYEQFF

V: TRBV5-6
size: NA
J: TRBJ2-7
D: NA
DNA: TGTGCCAGCAGCACAAGCTCCTACGAGCAGTACTTC
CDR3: CASSTSSYEQYF

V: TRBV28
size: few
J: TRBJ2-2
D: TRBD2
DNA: TGTGCCAGCAGTTTATTGGGCGGGGGGATCACCGGGGAGCTGTTTTTT
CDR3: CASSLLGGGITGELFF

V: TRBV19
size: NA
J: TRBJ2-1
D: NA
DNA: TGTGCCAGTAGTATAGACCGCGTTTTCTCCTACAATGAGCAGTTCTTC
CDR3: CASSIDRVFSYNEQFF

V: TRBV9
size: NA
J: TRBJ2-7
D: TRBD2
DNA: TGTGCCAGCAGCGTAGGGGAGCGGGGGCCGGTTGGCGACGAGCAGTACTTC
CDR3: CASSVGERGPVGDEQYF

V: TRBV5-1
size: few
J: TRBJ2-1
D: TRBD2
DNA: TGCGCCAGCAGCAGGACTAGCGGGGGAAGCTACAATGAGCAGTTCTTC
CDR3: CASSRTSGGSYNEQFF

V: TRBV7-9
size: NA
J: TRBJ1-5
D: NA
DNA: TGTGCCAGCAGCTCCTCCGCCCGCGCGGGGTATAGCAATCAGCCCCAGCATTTT
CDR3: CASSSSARAGYSNQPQHF

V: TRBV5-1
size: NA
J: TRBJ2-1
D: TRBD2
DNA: TGCGCCAGCAGCCCCCAGGCTAGCGGGAGTATGAATGAGCAGTTCTTC
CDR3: CASSPQASGSMNEQFF

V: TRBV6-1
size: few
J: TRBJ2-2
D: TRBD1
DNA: TGTGCCAGCATTCATTCGACAGGGGAGACCGGGGAGCTGTTTTTT
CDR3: CASIHSTGETGELFF

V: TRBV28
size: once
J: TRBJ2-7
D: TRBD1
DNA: TGTGCCGGCAGTCACCGGGACAGGGCGGGTGAGCAGTACTTC
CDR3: CAGSHRDRAGEQYF

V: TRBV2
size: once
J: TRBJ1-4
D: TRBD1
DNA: TGTGCCAGCAGATACGACAGGGGGGCAACTAATGAAAAACTGTTTTTT
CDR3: CASRYDRGATNEKLFF

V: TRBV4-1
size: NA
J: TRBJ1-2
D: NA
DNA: TGCGCCAGCAGCATGAGGGCGGGGGGCGAGTACTATGGCTACACCTTC
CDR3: CASSMRAGGEYYGYTF

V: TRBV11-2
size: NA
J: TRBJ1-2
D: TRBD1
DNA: TGTGCCAGCAGCCATTCGCGGGACAGAGTTATCTATGGCTACACCTTC
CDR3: CASSHSRDRVIYGYTF

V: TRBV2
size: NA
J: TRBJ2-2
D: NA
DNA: TGTGCCAGCAGTGAAGGACCCCCCAGGGTATCCGGGGAGCTGTTTTTT
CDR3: CASSEGPPRVSGELFF

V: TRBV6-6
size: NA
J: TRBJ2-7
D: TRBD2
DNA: TGTGCCAGCAGTTCGGGACTAGCGGGAGTTAGTGGGAAGCAGTACTTC
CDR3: CASSSGLAGVSGKQYF

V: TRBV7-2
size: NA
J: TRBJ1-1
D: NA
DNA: TGTGCCAGCACCCTCCCGGGGAACACTGAAGCTTTCTTT
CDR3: CASTLPGNTEAFF

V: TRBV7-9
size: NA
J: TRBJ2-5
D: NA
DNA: TGTGCCAGCAGCTTAGCTGGGGGGCAAGAGACCCAGTACTTC
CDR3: CASSLAGGQETQYF

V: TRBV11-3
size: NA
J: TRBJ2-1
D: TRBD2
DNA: TGTGCCAGCAGTTCAGGTCTAGCGGGGGGGAGCAATGAGCAGTTCTTC
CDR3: CASSSGLAGGSNEQFF

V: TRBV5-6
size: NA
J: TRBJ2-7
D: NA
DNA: TGTGCCAGCAGCTTAAGGGGTGGCGAGCAGTACTTC
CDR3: CASSLRGGEQYF

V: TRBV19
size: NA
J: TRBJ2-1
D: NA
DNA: TGTGCCAGTACTTTGGGGGGAGTAAACTACAATGAGCAGTTCTTC
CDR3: CASTLGGVNYNEQFF

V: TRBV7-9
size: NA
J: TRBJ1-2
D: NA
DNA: TGTGCCAGCCGACGGGGAGGGAGGGACAACTATGGCTACACCTTC
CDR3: CASRRGGRDNYGYTF

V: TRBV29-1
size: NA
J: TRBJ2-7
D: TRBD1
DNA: TGCAGCGTAGGACAGGGGGCCTACGAGCAGTACTTC
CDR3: CSVGQGAYEQYF

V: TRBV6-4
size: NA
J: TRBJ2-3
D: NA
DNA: TGTGCCAGCAGCGCACAGAACACAGATACGCAGTATTTT
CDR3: CASSAQNTDTQYF

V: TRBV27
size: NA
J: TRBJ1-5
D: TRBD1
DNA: TGTGCCAGCAGTCCGACAGGGAGCAATCAGCCCCAGCATTTT
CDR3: CASSPTGSNQPQHF

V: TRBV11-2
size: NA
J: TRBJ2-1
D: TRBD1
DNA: TGTGCCAGCAGCCCGGACAGGGGGGCCTACAATGAGCAGTTCTTC
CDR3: CASSPDRGAYNEQFF

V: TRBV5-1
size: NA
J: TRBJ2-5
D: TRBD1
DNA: TGCGCCAGCGGGGACAGGGGAGAGACCCAGTACTTC
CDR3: CASGDRGETQYF

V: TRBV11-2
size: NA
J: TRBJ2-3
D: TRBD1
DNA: TGTGCCAGCAGCTTAGATTACCGGTCAGGTCGGACAGGGCTCCCAGATACGCAGTATTTT
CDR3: CASSLDYRSGRTGLPDTQYF

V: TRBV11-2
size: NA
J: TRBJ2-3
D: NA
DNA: TGTGCCAGCAGCTTAGCCGCGGGCCCCACAGATACGCAGTATTTT
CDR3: CASSLAAGPTDTQYF

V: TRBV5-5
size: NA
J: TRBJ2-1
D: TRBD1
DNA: TGTGCCAGCAGCTCGGACAGGGGTCTTAGCTCCTACAATGAGCAGTTCTTC
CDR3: CASSSDRGLSSYNEQFF